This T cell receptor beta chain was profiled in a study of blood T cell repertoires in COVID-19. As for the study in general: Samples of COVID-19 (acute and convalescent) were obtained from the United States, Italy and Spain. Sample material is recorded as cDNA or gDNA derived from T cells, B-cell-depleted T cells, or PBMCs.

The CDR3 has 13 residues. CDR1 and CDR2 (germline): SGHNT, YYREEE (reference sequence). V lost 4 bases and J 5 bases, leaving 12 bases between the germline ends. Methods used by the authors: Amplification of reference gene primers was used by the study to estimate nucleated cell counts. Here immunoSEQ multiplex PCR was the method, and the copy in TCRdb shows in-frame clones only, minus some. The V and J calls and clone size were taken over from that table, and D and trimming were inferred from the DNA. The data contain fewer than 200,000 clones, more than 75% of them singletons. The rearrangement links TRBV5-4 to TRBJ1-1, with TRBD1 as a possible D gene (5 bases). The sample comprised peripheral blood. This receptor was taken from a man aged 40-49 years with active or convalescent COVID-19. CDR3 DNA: TGTGCCAGCAGCCCGGGGGGGACTACTGAAGCTTTCTTT. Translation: CASSPGGTTEAFF.